The rows below give T cell receptor beta chains drawn from one sample of a study of blood T cell repertoires in COVID-19. The data were produced by immunoSEQ multiplex PCR, yet TCRdb's version contains in-frame clones alone and is incomplete. The data hold some 240,000 clones, with about 88% observed a single time. Sequences were obtained from peripheral blood. The receptor set was obtained from a woman aged 35 to 49 who had recovered from COVID-19. Each CDR3 is given with its conserved first and last residue. The D gene is left open where the match is weak. Some rows mark clone size as missing; the rest say once, few, many or name a class of expanded clone.

D gene | J gene | V gene | clone size | CDR3 DNA | CDR3 protein
TRBD1 | TRBJ2-2 | TRBV5-1 | once | TGCGCCAGCAGCTTGGTGCAGGGGGCGCCGAACACCGGGGAGCTGTTTTTT | CASSLVQGAPNTGELFF
TRBD1 | TRBJ2-7 | TRBV5-1 | . | TGCGCCAGCAGCTCCGGGACAGGGGGCCTCGAGCAGTACTTC | CASSSGTGGLEQYF
. | TRBJ2-2 | TRBV6-6 | . | TGTGCCAGCAGTCCACCAGCGGGCCTCAGCACCGGGGAGCTGTTTTTT | CASSPPAGLSTGELFF
TRBD1 | TRBJ1-2 | TRBV7-9 | . | TGTGCCAGCAGCTTAGTCAGGGGGGATGGCTACACCTTC | CASSLVRGDGYTF
. | TRBJ2-3 | TRBV5-1 | once | TGCGCCAGCAGCTTGAGAGTTACCACAGATACGCAGTATTTT | CASSLRVTTDTQYF
. | TRBJ2-5 | TRBV7-9 | . | TGTGCCAGCAGCTTATATCAGGGCTATATGGGGGAGACCCAGTACTTC | CASSLYQGYMGETQYF
. | TRBJ1-1 | TRBV21-1 | few | TGTGCCAGCAGCACTAAGCGGGACACTGAAGCTTTCTTT | CASSTKRDTEAFF
. | TRBJ2-3 | TRBV24-1 | . | TGTGCCACCAGTGATCATAGAAATACGCAGTATTTT | CATSDHRNTQYF
TRBD1 | TRBJ2-3 | TRBV4-3 | few | TGCGCCAGCAGCACCCTTACAGGGGGTTATGAAGATACGCAGTATTTT | CASSTLTGGYEDTQYF
TRBD2 | TRBJ2-3 | TRBV3-1/TRBV3-2 | . | TGTGCCAGCAGCCAAAGCGGGGGGGGCACAGATACGCAGTATTTT | CASSQSGGGTDTQYF
. | TRBJ1-6 | TRBV27 | . | TGTGCCAGCAGTCTAACAGCCTATAATTCACCCCTCCACTTT | CASSLTAYNSPLHF
TRBD2 | TRBJ2-2 | TRBV27 | . | TGTGCCAGCAACCACCGAGCGGGAGCCGGGGAGCTGTTTTTT | CASNHRAGAGELFF
. | TRBJ1-4 | TRBV5-5 | . | TGTGCCAGCAGCCTCCTGTCAGGTCCAACTAATGAAAAACTGTTTTTT | CASSLLSGPTNEKLFF
. | TRBJ1-2 | TRBV6-2/TRBV6-3 | . | TGTGCCAGCAGTTACTCGGCCGTCTATGGCTACACCTTC | CASSYSAVYGYTF
TRBD1 | TRBJ2-2 | TRBV7-9 | . | TGTGCCAGCAGCTCCGGACAGGGGCTCACCGGGGAGCTGTTTTTT | CASSSGQGLTGELFF
TRBD1 | TRBJ1-1 | TRBV23-1 | . | TGCGCCAGCAGCCGGGACAGAGTGAACACTGAAGCTTTCTTT | CASSRDRVNTEAFF
. | TRBJ1-5 | TRBV19 | . | TGTGCCAGTAGTGTAAGCGGGGACAATCAGCCCCAGCATTTT | CASSVSGDNQPQHF
. | TRBJ2-5 | TRBV5-1 | . | TGCGCCAGCAGCTTGGATCTTGGACTGGGCCAAGAGACCCAGTACTTC | CASSLDLGLGQETQYF
. | TRBJ2-3 | TRBV7-2 | . | TGTGCCAGCAGCTTAGATAGAGCGGCCGATACGCAGTATTTT | CASSLDRAADTQYF
TRBD2 | TRBJ2-1 | TRBV11-3 | . | TGTGCCAGCAGCCGGCTAGCGGGGAGCTCCTACAATGAGCAGTTCTTC | CASSRLAGSSYNEQFF
TRBD2 | TRBJ2-2 | TRBV7-2 | . | TGTGCCAGCAGCTTTCGAGCGGGAGGCACCGGGGAGCTGTTTTTT | CASSFRAGGTGELFF
TRBD2 | TRBJ2-1 | TRBV11-2 | once | TGTGCCAGCAGCTCGGGACTAGCGGACTACAATGAGCAGTTCTTC | CASSSGLADYNEQFF
. | TRBJ1-4 | TRBV7-9 | few | TGTGCCAGCAGCTTAAATGAGGTCCTCGGGGAAAAACTGTTTTTT | CASSLNEVLGEKLFF
. | TRBJ1-2 | TRBV19 | . | TGTGCCAGCCGGACAGCCCCTAACTATGGCTACACCTTC | CASRTAPNYGYTF
. | TRBJ2-5 | TRBV7-9 | . | TGTGCCAGCAGCTTACTTCGGGAGGAGACCCAGTACTTC | CASSLLREETQYF
TRBD1 | TRBJ1-5 | TRBV6-5 | . | TGTGCCAGCAGTAGGGACAGGGGGCAAGGAGAGCCCCAGCATTTT | CASSRDRGQGEPQHF
TRBD2 | TRBJ2-2 | TRBV15 | . | TGTGCCACCAGCAGAGTTGGCAGCGGGAGGGGGTCAGGGGAGCTGTTTTTT | CATSRVGSGRGSGELFF
. | TRBJ2-5 | TRBV5-1 | once | TGCGCCAGCAGCTTGGGACAAACGCAGGAGACCCAGTACTTC | CASSLGQTQETQYF
. | TRBJ2-1 | TRBV3-1/TRBV3-2 | . | TGTGCCAGCAGCCAAGACGGGGGCTCCTACAATGAGCAGTTCTTC | CASSQDGGSYNEQFF
TRBD1 | TRBJ1-2 | TRBV4-1 | . | TGCGCCAGCAGCCGCCCCGGACAGGGAGTCTATGGCTACACCTTC | CASSRPGQGVYGYTF
. | TRBJ2-1 | TRBV12-5 | once | TGTGCTAGTGGTTTGGCCCCAGGGGTCGGAGCCAATGAGCAGTTCTTC | CASGLAPGVGANEQFF
TRBD1 | TRBJ1-4 | TRBV5-1 | . | TGCGCCAGCAGCCCAACCGGGACAGGGGGAGAAAAACTGTTTTTT | CASSPTGTGGEKLFF
. | TRBJ2-3 | TRBV2 | . | TGTGCCAGCAGTGCTGGAGGGGCCACAAGCACAGATACGCAGTATTTT | CASSAGGATSTDTQYF
. | TRBJ1-1 | TRBV28 | . | TGTGCCAGCAGTTTTCATCAGGGGAACACTGAAGCTTTCTTT | CASSFHQGNTEAFF
. | TRBJ1-1 | TRBV11-3 | . | TGTGCCAGCAGCCTATCGGCGGACACTGAAGCTTTCTTT | CASSLSADTEAFF
. | TRBJ2-1 | TRBV11-3 | . | TGTGCCAGCAGCTTAGTGTCCCTCTATGAGCAGTTCTTC | CASSLVSLYEQFF
TRBD1 | TRBJ1-1 | TRBV6-5 | . | TGTGCCAGCAGGGAGGGGGCGATAACTGAAGCTTTCTTT | CASREGAITEAFF
. | TRBJ1-1 | TRBV5-6 | . | TGTGCCAGCAGGAGGGGGTTGAACACTGAAGCTTTCTTT | CASRRGLNTEAFF
. | TRBJ1-1 | TRBV12-5 | . | TGTGCTAGTGGCACAGGTATTGCTGAAGCTTTCTTT | CASGTGIAEAFF
. | TRBJ2-3 | TRBV19 | . | TGTGCCAGTAGCCGCCTACAGGGTATGGCAGATACGCAGTATTTT | CASSRLQGMADTQYF
. | TRBJ2-1 | TRBV5-6 | once | TGTGCCAGCAGCTTGAACCCCAAACCGAGTGAGCAGTTCTTC | CASSLNPKPSEQFF